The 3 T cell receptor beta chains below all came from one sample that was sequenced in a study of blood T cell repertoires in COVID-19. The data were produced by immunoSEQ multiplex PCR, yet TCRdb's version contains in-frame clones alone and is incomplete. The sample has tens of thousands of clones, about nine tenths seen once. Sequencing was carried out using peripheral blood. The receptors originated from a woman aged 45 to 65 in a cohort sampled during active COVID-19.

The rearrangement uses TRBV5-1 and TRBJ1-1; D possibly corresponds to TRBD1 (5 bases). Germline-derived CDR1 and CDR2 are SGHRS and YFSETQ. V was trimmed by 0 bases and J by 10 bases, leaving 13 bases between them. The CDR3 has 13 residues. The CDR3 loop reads CASSLDSIQGAFF. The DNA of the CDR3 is TGCGCCAGCAGCTTGGACAGTATCCAGGGAGCTTTCTTT.

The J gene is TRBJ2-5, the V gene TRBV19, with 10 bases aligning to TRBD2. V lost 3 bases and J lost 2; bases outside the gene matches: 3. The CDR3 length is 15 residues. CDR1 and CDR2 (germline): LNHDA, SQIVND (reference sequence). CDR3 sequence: CASSMGAGGQETQYF. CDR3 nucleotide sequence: TGTGCCAGTAGTATGGGAGCGGGGGGGCAAGAGACCCAGTACTTC.

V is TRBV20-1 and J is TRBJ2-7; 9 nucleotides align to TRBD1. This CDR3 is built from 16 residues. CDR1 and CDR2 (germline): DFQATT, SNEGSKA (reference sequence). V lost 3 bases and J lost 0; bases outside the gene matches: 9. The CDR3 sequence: CSASGFGTGISYEQYF. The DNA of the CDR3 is TGCAGTGCTAGTGGTTTCGGGACAGGGATCTCCTACGAGCAGTACTTC.